This TCR beta chain is drawn from a study of glioma-infiltrating T cells after dendritic cell vaccination. Sequenced by immunoSEQ multiplex PCR; TCRdb stores in-frame clones only, minus some. The repertoire holds about 50,000 clones, approximately 90% seen once, with 5.3% in the top ten. Stated time point: after dendritic cell vaccination, including at tumor progression/relapse. The specimen was blood, collected after dendritic cell vaccination. The source of this sequence is a human donor with glioblastoma.

CDR3 protein: CASSEWRGQGAGYTF. Written as DNA, the CDR3 is TGTGCCAGCAGCGAGTGGAGGGGACAGGGGGCCGGCTACACCTTC. The gene calls are TRBV21-1 and TRBJ1-2; the table's TRBD1 call for D was not verified on the DNA. TRBV21-1 represents a pseudogene. The CDR3 covers 15 residues.